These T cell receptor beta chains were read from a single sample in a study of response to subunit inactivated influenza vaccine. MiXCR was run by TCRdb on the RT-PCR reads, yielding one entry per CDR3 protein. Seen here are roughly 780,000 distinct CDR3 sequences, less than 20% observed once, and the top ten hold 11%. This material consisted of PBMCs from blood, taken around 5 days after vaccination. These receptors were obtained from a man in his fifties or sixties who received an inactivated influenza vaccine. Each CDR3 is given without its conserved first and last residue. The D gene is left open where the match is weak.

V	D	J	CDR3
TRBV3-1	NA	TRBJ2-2	ASLSDYNTGELF
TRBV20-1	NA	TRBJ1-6	SAPEGSNSPLH
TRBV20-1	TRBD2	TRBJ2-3	SARPAGGRTDTQY
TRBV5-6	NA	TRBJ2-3	ASSSRWVFGGDTQY
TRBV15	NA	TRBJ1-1	ATSREFTFGDTEAF
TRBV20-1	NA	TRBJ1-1	SARDLAGVTMNTEAF
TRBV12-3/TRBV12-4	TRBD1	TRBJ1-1	ASSLPKGQPPEAF
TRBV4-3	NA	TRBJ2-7	ASSQESGQLEQY
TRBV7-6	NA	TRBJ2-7	ASSPLLGQGYEQY
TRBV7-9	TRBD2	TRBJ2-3	ASSLLFRTSVTDTQY
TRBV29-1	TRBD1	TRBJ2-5	SVKDRQKETQY
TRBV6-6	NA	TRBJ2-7	ASSYSIAEQY
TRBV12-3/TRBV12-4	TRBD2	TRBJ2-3	ASSVLAGGLPDTQY
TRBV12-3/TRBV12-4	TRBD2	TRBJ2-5	ASRLRGGLASEETQY
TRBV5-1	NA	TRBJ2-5	ASSLDRVAWETQY
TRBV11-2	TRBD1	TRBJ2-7	ASTQGGLSYEQY
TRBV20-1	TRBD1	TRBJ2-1	SAGHRGKAYNEQF
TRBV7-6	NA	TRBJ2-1	ASSRGPWDNEQF
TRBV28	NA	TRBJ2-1	ASSLSQFNEQF
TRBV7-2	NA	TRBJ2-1	ASSPQTGSYNEQF
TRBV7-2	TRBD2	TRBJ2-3	ASTQARGGGTDTQY
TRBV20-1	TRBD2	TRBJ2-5	SANGVAGGGETQY
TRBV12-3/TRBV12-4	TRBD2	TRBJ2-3	ASSTRAGGFTDTQY
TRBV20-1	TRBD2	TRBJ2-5	SASRLGLAVRGETQY
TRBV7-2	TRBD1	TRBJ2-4	ASTSRWQGAENIQY
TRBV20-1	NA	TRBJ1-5	SARDRNSNQPQH
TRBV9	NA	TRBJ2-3	ASSEGGGTTDTQY
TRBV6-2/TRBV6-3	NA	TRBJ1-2	ASSLRGLKANYGYT
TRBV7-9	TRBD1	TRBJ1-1	ASSVGTALNTEAF
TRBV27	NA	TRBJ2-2	ASRLTPTSTTGELF
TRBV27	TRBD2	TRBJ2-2	ASSSETSGNANTGELF
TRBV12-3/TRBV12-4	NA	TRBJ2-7	ASSIRVYEQY
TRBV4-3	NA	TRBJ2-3	ASSHDWSTDTQY
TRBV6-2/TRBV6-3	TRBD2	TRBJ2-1	ASSYSKAGGGNEQF
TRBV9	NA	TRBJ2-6	ASALYSGANVLT
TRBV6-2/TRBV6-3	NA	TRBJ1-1	ASRLSGTGQEAF
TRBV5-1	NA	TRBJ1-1	ASSPNSGVTEAF
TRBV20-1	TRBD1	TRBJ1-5	SASEDRLEPQH
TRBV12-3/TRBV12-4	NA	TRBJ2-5	ASSATGKGETQY
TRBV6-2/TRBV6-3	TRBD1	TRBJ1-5	ASRATDRGHQPQH
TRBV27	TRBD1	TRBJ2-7	ASSLTGTGIHEQY
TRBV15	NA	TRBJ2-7	ATSRDVYYEQY
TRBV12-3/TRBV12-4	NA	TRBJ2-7	ASSPTLARRRRNNEQY
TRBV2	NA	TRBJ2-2	ASSQLQAGELF
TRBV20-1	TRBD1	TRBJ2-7	SEQGDHEQY
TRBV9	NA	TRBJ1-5	ASSGGTDSNQPQH
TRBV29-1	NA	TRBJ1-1	SVDRQLNTEAF
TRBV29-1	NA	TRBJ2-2	SVEWAGELF
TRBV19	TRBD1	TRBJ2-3	ASRQGAEADTQY
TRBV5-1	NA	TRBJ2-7	ASSYLPPGLLTYEQY
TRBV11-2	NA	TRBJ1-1	ASSLVINTEAF
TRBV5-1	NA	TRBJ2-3	ASSLVGQIGDTQY